This TCR beta chain was identified in a study of type 1 regulatory T cells. Whole-study context: T-allo10 is a Tr1-enriched, alloantigen-specific CD4 T cell product made in vitro.

Using its own MiXCR run on the reads, TCRdb lists one record per CDR3 protein. The sample yields about 42,000 distinct CDR3 sequences, 10% to 15% seen once. CDR3 size: 14 residues. The ends lost 6 bases at V and 5 bases at J; junction bases unmatched: 5. The V gene's germline CDR1 is SNHLY and CDR2 FYNNEI. Findings of the study overall: Tr1 cells had a more restricted TCR repertoire than non-Tr1 cells.

This clonotype was seen only a few times. Its matching antigen is unknown. The V call is TRBV2, the J call TRBJ2-5; 11 nucleotides agree with TRBD1. This TCR was sampled from a human donor in good health. The sequencing sample was made of cultured non-Tr1 T cells, either the whole culture or a sorted T cell fraction (not recorded which). Here the CDR3 DNA reads TGTGCCAGCAGCCTAGGGACAGGGGGGGAGACCCAGTACTTC. Encoded protein: CASSLGTGGETQYF.